Listed below are T cell receptor beta chains from one sample, sequenced in a study of T cell responses to AZD1222 COVID-19 vaccine. The assay was immunoSEQ multiplex PCR, and TCRdb's table has in-frame clones only and misses some. Here the sample spans over 100,000 clones, 89% being singletons. Sequences were derived from peripheral blood, sampled on day 0 of AZD1222 vaccination. Receptor source: an adult in good health. Both conserved end residues are part of each CDR3. A D gene is named only where the DNA matches it firmly.

v_call: TRBV29-1
j_call: TRBJ2-5
d_call: TRBD1
cdr3_nt: TGCAGCGTCGATACAGGGGTGGAGGCGGAGACCCAGTACTTC
cdr3_aa: CSVDTGVEAETQYF

v_call: TRBV18
j_call: TRBJ1-5
d_call: -
cdr3_nt: TGTGCCAGCTCATCATCGCACGGGGGGCGCCTGAAGGGGCCCCAGCATTTT
cdr3_aa: CASSSSHGGRLKGPQHF

v_call: TRBV6-5
j_call: TRBJ2-2
d_call: -
cdr3_nt: TGTGCCAGCGGGGCGGCGGGAAGCACCGGGGAGCTGTTTTTT
cdr3_aa: CASGAAGSTGELFF

v_call: TRBV7-2
j_call: TRBJ1-2
d_call: TRBD1
cdr3_nt: TGTGCCAGCAGCTTAGGGACAGGGGGGGATGGCTACACCTTC
cdr3_aa: CASSLGTGGDGYTF

v_call: TRBV19
j_call: TRBJ2-2
d_call: TRBD1
cdr3_nt: TGTGCCAGTAGTATGGGGACAGACACCGGGGAGCTGTTTTTT
cdr3_aa: CASSMGTDTGELFF

v_call: TRBV3-1/TRBV3-2
j_call: TRBJ1-6
d_call: -
cdr3_nt: TGTGCCAGCAGTCGGCAGGGCTCACCCCTCCACTTT
cdr3_aa: CASSRQGSPLHF

v_call: TRBV30
j_call: TRBJ2-2
d_call: -
cdr3_nt: TGTGCCTGGACGCTATCAACCGGGGAGCTGTTTTTT
cdr3_aa: CAWTLSTGELFF

v_call: TRBV5-4
j_call: TRBJ2-2
d_call: -
cdr3_nt: TGTGCCAGCGTCACGGAGGGGGGAACCGGGGAGCTGTTTTTT
cdr3_aa: CASVTEGGTGELFF

v_call: TRBV30
j_call: TRBJ2-1
d_call: -
cdr3_nt: TGTGCCTGGACCGATTACAATGAGCAGTTCTTC
cdr3_aa: CAWTDYNEQFF

v_call: TRBV30
j_call: TRBJ2-3
d_call: -
cdr3_nt: TGTGCCTGGAGTGAAAGCTCTTTTTCAGACTACACGCAGTATTTT
cdr3_aa: CAWSESSFSDYTQYF